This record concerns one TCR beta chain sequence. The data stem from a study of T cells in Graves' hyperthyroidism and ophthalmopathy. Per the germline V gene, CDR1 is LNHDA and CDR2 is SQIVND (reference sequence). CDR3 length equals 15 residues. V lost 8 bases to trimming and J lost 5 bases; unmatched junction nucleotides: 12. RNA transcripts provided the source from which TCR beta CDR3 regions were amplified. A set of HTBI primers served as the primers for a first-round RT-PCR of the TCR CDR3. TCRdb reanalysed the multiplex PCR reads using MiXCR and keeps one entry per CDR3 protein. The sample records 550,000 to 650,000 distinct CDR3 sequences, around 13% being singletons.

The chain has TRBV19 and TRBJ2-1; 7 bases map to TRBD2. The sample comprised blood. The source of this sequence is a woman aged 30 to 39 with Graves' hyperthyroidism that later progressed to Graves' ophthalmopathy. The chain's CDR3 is CASRPYSGLHNEQFF. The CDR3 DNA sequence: TGTGCCAGTCGTCCTTATAGCGGGCTCCACAATGAGCAGTTCTTC.